This is a list of T cell receptor beta chains from one sample in a study of blood T cell repertoires in COVID-19. Clones were sequenced by immunoSEQ multiplex PCR, and TCRdb holds only the in-frame ones, with some missing. The table includes 250,000 to 300,000 clones, almost 90% detected once. Sequences were obtained from peripheral blood. The receptors shown here come from a woman aged 25 to 39 with COVID-19, enrolled during active disease. Both conserved end residues are part of each CDR3. The order of the fields is CDR3 protein, J gene, V gene.

CDR3: CASSLDRGTGVSETQYF
J: TRBJ2-5
V: TRBV11-2

CDR3: CASSFLPRGEGGEPQHF
J: TRBJ1-5
V: TRBV5-1

CDR3: CASSPGLNQPQHF
J: TRBJ1-5
V: TRBV6-2/TRBV6-3

CDR3: CASSYSGALTNEKLFF
J: TRBJ1-4
V: TRBV6-5

CDR3: CASRSGGASGEQFF
J: TRBJ2-1
V: TRBV7-3

CDR3: CASSLGQGTVYGYTF
J: TRBJ1-2
V: TRBV3-1/TRBV3-2

CDR3: CARSLMGLAGGEQYF
J: TRBJ2-7
V: TRBV5-3

CDR3: CASRQVPGQGADEQYF
J: TRBJ2-7
V: TRBV5-1

CDR3: CASSFTGVEQYF
J: TRBJ2-7
V: TRBV28

CDR3: CSVGHNEQFF
J: TRBJ2-1
V: TRBV29-1

CDR3: CASNTLDRGLGQPQHF
J: TRBJ1-5
V: TRBV10-1

CDR3: CASSWTGTSGIDGELFF
J: TRBJ2-2
V: TRBV5-5

CDR3: CASSGTSGRTGELFF
J: TRBJ2-2
V: TRBV2

CDR3: CASSEYRGVGEQYF
J: TRBJ2-7
V: TRBV25-1

CDR3: CASSLLSGQGNQPQHF
J: TRBJ1-5
V: TRBV27

CDR3: CASSHGQGAIGYTF
J: TRBJ1-2
V: TRBV4-1

CDR3: CASSPPPGQGREKLFF
J: TRBJ1-4
V: TRBV28

CDR3: CASSLLSHGEQFF
J: TRBJ2-1
V: TRBV7-9

CDR3: CASSSAGVGTEAFF
J: TRBJ1-1
V: TRBV28

CDR3: CASSLALGGGEQFF
J: TRBJ2-1
V: TRBV5-1

CDR3: CASSPPPAAHNTGELFF
J: TRBJ2-2
V: TRBV11-2

CDR3: CASSRQGAGELFF
J: TRBJ2-2
V: TRBV12-3/TRBV12-4

CDR3: CASSWATGNFVEQYF
J: TRBJ2-7
V: TRBV5-1

CDR3: CASSLTGRDSPLHF
J: TRBJ1-6
V: TRBV7-9

CDR3: CATSDYGRGLNEQFF
J: TRBJ2-1
V: TRBV24-1

CDR3: CASSLDGRADHEQFF
J: TRBJ2-1
V: TRBV7-2

CDR3: CASSQWSGRNQPQHF
J: TRBJ1-5
V: TRBV16

CDR3: CASGGRPQNSPLHF
J: TRBJ1-6
V: TRBV2

CDR3: CASSLNRGSGNQPQHF
J: TRBJ1-5
V: TRBV9

CDR3: CASSLRGLGGDTGELFF
J: TRBJ2-2
V: TRBV27